These 32 T cell receptor beta chains were sequenced from one sample in a study of Ad26.COV2.S vaccination and SARS-CoV-2 variants. The table came from immunoSEQ multiplex PCR; TCRdb's copy has only in-frame clones and leaves some out. This table has hundreds of thousands of clones, about 87% appearing once. Treatment in this sample: approximately 18 received Ad26.COV2.S at low or high dose, single or two shots; 5 received placebo; per-sample allocation not given. Sampling was done on day 63 after the first vaccine or placebo injection. The sequences come from peripheral blood, collected in a trial of Ad26.COV2.S vaccine versus placebo. The receptors stem from a person aged 18-60 years who received the Ad26.COV2.S COVID-19 vaccine or a placebo.

The chain couples TRBV7-8 to TRBJ2-7; 7 bases are a match to TRBD1. There are 14 residues in the CDR3. Germline loops: CDR1 SGHVS, CDR2 FQNEAQ. Trimming removed 10 bases from V and 3 bases from J; junction bases left unmatched: 12. CDR3 loop: CATLLGTANYEQYF. The CDR3 DNA sequence: TGTGCCACCCTACTCGGGACAGCGAACTACGAGCAGTACTTC.

The chain couples TRBV4-3 to TRBJ2-3; D may be TRBD2 (5 bases). Germline CDR1 LGHNA, CDR2 YSLEER. The CDR3 consists of 15 residues. V was trimmed by 4 bases and J by 2 bases, leaving 13 bases between them. CDR3 DNA: TGCGCCAGCAGCCGAAGTGTAGCGTACACAGATACGCAGTATTTT. It yields the protein CASSRSVAYTDTQYF.

This chain joins TRBV7-2 and TRBJ2-5; 13 nucleotides align to TRBD2. Per germline, CDR1 SGHTA and CDR2 FQGNSA. The V segment lost 4 bases and the J segment 5 bases; nucleotides outside the gene matches: 10. This CDR3 is 17 amino acids long. The CDR3 nucleotides read TGTGCCAGCAGCTCACGATCACTAGCGGGGGGGCACGAGACCCAGTACTTC. Protein: CASSSRSLAGGHETQYF.

This chain uses TRBV6-1 with TRBJ1-1; D unclear. The CDR3 extends over 13 amino acids. Per germline, CDR1 MNHNS and CDR2 SASEGT. V shed 1 base and J shed 3 bases, with 6 bases lying between them. The CDR3 spells CASSEVSDTEAFF. In DNA form, the CDR3 reads TGTGCCAGCAGTGAAGTTTCAGACACTGAAGCTTTCTTT.

V usage is TRBV5-1 and J usage is TRBJ2-5; 7 bases map to TRBD1. Looked up from germline, CDR1 is SGHRS and CDR2 is YFSETQ. V lost 3 bases and J lost 4; bases outside the gene matches: 15. There are 17 residues in the CDR3. CDR3: CASSSSPGTAYRETQYF. In nucleotides, the CDR3 is TGCGCCAGCAGCTCCTCCCCCGGGACAGCCTACCGAGAGACCCAGTACTTC.

CDR3 residues: CAWSVLSGGDGYTF. CDR3 DNA: TGTGCCTGGAGTGTACTCTCCGGCGGTGATGGCTACACCTTC. The rearrangement uses TRBV30 and TRBJ1-2; no firm D call. The CDR3 length is 14 residues. V shed 0 bases and J shed 6 bases, with 14 bases lying between them. The germline gives CDR1 GTSNPN, CDR2 SVGIG (reference sequence).

J is TRBJ1-5 and V is TRBV19, with D perhaps matching TRBD1 (6 bases). Germline V gene lookup returns CDR1 LNHDA and CDR2 SQIVND (reference sequence). V lost 5 bases and J lost 4, with 18 bases in between. The CDR3 loop spans 16 amino acids. For the CDR3, the DNA is TGTGCCAGTAGTGTGGATAGGGCGCAGGGGAATCAGCCCCAGCATTTT. Translation: CASSVDRAQGNQPQHF.

The rearrangement uses TRBV30 and TRBJ1-3; tentatively, D is TRBD1 (6 bases). Germline CDR1 reads GTSNPN; CDR2 reads SVGIG (reference sequence). The CDR3 loop spans 12 amino acids. Trimming stripped 5 bases from V and 1 base from J, with 6 bases between. CDR3 in DNA: TGTGCCTGGCAGGGGTCTGGAAACACCATATATTTT. It is translated as CAWQGSGNTIYF.

The V and J genes are TRBV7-2 and TRBJ1-5; no clear D gene. The CDR3 length is 15 residues. Germline V lookup: CDR1 SGHTA, CDR2 FQGNSA. V was clipped by 2 bases and J by 0 bases, with 8 bases between them. The CDR3 loop reads CASSLTEYSNQPQHF. DNA of the CDR3: TGTGCCAGCAGCTTAACCGAATATAGCAATCAGCCCCAGCATTTT.

The chain carries TRBV28 and TRBJ2-7; 13 bases align to TRBD2. Germline values: CDR1 MDHEN, CDR2 SYDVKM. With V trimmed by 3 bases and J by 4 bases, 15 bases remained unmatched. The CDR3 is made up of 19 amino acids. DNA for the CDR3: TGTGCCAGCAGTTTCCCCTCTCGGACTAGCGGGAGTCGTTTTTACGAGCAGTACTTC. Amino acids: CASSFPSRTSGSRFYEQYF.

V usage is TRBV7-9 and J usage is TRBJ2-1; the D is unclear. CDR1 SEHNR and CDR2 FQNEAQ come from the germline V gene (reference sequence). V was pared by 5 bases and J by 10 bases, with 12 bases between. This CDR3 has 12 residues. The DNA of the CDR3 is TGTGCCAGCAGCCCGTCGGGTGGCGAGCAGTTCTTC. It specifies CASSPSGGEQFF.

The genes are TRBV29-1 and TRBJ1-1, with TRBD1 as a possible D gene (5 bases). V was trimmed by 6 bases and J by 0 bases, leaving 11 bases between them. CDR3 length equals 13 residues. Germline-derived CDR1 and CDR2 are SQVTM and ANQGSEA. The CDR3 DNA sequence: TGCAGCGTGGACCCCAGGGTGAACACTGAAGCTTTCTTT. This encodes CSVDPRVNTEAFF.

This clone has just a few counts. CDR3 nucleotide sequence: TGTGCCAGCAGCTTGGCAGGGACAGTCACCGGGGAGCTGTTTTTT. This codes for CASSLAGTVTGELFF. This chain links TRBV5-5 with TRBJ2-2, with 7 bases lining up with TRBD1. Germline loops: CDR1 SGHKS, CDR2 YYEKEE (reference sequence). Trimming took 0 bases from V and 4 from J; bases not matched to a gene: 3. The CDR3 covers 15 residues. The full variable domain, in which reference TRBV5-5 and TRBJ2-2 provide the parts outside the CDR3, is DAGVTQSPTHLIKTRGQQVTLRCSPISGHKSVSWYQQVLGQGPQFIFQYYEKEERGRGNFPDRFSARQFPNYSSELNVNALLLGDSALYLCASSLAGTVTGELFFGEGSRLTVL.

This clone was seen a handful of times. The V call is TRBV19, the J call TRBJ1-3; D possibly corresponds to TRBD1 (6 bases). V was clipped by 6 bases and J by 0 bases, with 12 bases between them. This CDR3 region has 15 residues. Germline loops: CDR1 LNHDA, CDR2 SQIVND (reference sequence). CDR3 residues: CASRLDRSSGNTIYF. The CDR3 nucleotides read TGTGCCAGTAGACTCGACAGGTCCTCTGGAAACACCATATATTTT.

The chain recombines TRBV5-5 with TRBJ2-3; 7 nucleotides align to TRBD1. The CDR3 is 16 amino acids. Trimming took 2 bases from V and 4 from J; bases not matched to a gene: 10. Germline assignment: CDR1 SGHKS and CDR2 YYEKEE (reference sequence). CDR3 nucleotide sequence: TGTGCCAGCAGCTTTTCCGTTACAGGGGTCGCAGATACGCAGTATTTT. It specifies CASSFSVTGVADTQYF.

The gene calls are TRBV7-2 and TRBJ2-3, with 9 nucleotides matching TRBD2. CDR3 length: 17 amino acids. J gave up 6 bases and V 3 bases, and 13 bases lay outside the gene matches. Germline V gene data show CDR1 as SGHTA and CDR2 as FQGNSA. This chain's CDR3 is CASSLTLAGALGDTQYF. The CDR3 DNA sequence: TGTGCCAGCAGCTTGACATTAGCGGGAGCCCTAGGGGATACGCAGTATTTT. The full variable domain, its missing parts supplied by reference TRBV7-2 and TRBJ2-3, is GAGVSQSPSNKVTEKGKDVELRCDPISGHTALYWYRQSLGQGLEFLIYFQGNSAPDKSGLPSDRFSAERTGGSVSTLTIQRTQQEDSAVYLCASSLTLAGALGDTQYFGPGTRLTVL.

The chain is built from TRBV15 and TRBJ1-1; D might be TRBD1 (6 bases). The V gene lost 0 bases and the J gene lost 2 bases, with 16 bases spanning the gap. There are 17 residues in the CDR3. CDR1 LNHNV and CDR2 YYDKDF come from the germline V gene (reference sequence). For the CDR3, the DNA is TGTGCCACCAGCAGAGATAGGGTGGACAGTCCCAACACTGAAGCTTTCTTT. Translating gives CATSRDRVDSPNTEAFF.

This chain connects TRBV4-3 to TRBJ1-2; TRBD1 agrees at 9 bases. The CDR3 length is 14 residues. V lost 6 bases to trimming and J lost 3 bases; unmatched junction nucleotides: 5. The germline V gene has CDR1 LGHNA and CDR2 YSLEER. CDR3: CASRRGQGYYGYTF. CDR3 DNA: TGCGCCAGCAGGAGGGGACAGGGATACTATGGCTACACCTTC.

The genes are TRBV5-4 and TRBJ1-5; no firm D call. The CDR3 runs 16 residues. The V end was cut by 0 bases, the J end by 4 bases, with 14 bases between. Germline CDR1 is SGHNT and CDR2 is YYREEE (reference sequence). The CDR3 protein is CASSLGGPTGNQPQHF. CDR3 DNA sequence: TGTGCCAGCAGCTTGGGAGGCCCGACGGGGAATCAGCCCCAGCATTTT.

The DNA for the CDR3 is TGTGCCAGCAGTTTACTTACAGGGGCTACGGATGGCTACACCTTC. Translating gives CASSLLTGATDGYTF. V and J are TRBV27 and TRBJ1-2, with 7 bases fitting TRBD1. The CDR3 is made up of 15 amino acids. J gave up 6 bases and V 2 bases, and 9 bases lay outside the gene matches. Germline V gene data show CDR1 as MNHEY and CDR2 as SMNVEV (reference sequence).

A note on this clone: The junction shows a germline mismatch at one end, possibly a read error. The rearrangement uses TRBV27 and TRBJ2-3, with D possibly TRBD1 on 6 matching bases. This CDR3 has 10 residues. Per germline, CDR1 MNHEY and CDR2 SMNVEV (reference sequence). CDR3 region: CAAGAFRPSF. The CDR3 nucleotides read TGTGCCGCAGGGGCCTTTAGACCCTCTTTT.

The table lists this clone with a count of one. The rearrangement joins TRBV13 to TRBJ2-3, with D possibly being TRBD1 or TRBD2 (6 bases each). CDR1 is PRHDT and CDR2 is FYEKMQ in the germline V gene (reference sequence). This CDR3 is built from 14 residues. The V and J ends lost 0 bases and 3 bases respectively, with 7 bases between them. CDR3 sequence reads: CASSLGGGTDTQYF. The DNA of the CDR3 is TGTGCCAGCAGCTTAGGAGGGGGGACAGATACGCAGTATTTT.

This chain uses TRBV10-3 with TRBJ1-2; D ambiguous. The germline V gene has CDR1 ENHRY and CDR2 SYGVKD. CDR3 size: 11 residues. V was trimmed by 10 bases and J by 4 bases, leaving 10 bases between them. Here the CDR3 reads CATRDTYGYTF. CDR3 DNA sequence: TGTGCCACTAGAGACACCTATGGCTACACCTTC.

The rearrangement joins TRBV4-1 to TRBJ1-5; tentative D call: TRBD1 (5 bases). The CDR3 has 15 amino acids. The germline V and J ends were trimmed by 1 base and 10 bases, with 17 bases remaining between them. In germline, CDR1 is MGHRA, CDR2 YSYEKL. The CDR3 DNA reads TGCGCCAGCAGCCAAGGGGAGGGGCCCTTTGATCCCCAGCATTTT. This codes for CASSQGEGPFDPQHF.

For the CDR3, the DNA is TGTGCCAGCAGTTCACCATCTCCGGGACACAAGAACACTGAAGCTTTCTTT. It specifies CASSSPSPGHKNTEAFF. V and J are TRBV27 and TRBJ1-1, with D possibly being TRBD1 (6 bases). The CDR3 length is 17 residues. Germline V CDR1 and CDR2: MNHEY, SMNVEV (reference sequence). V lost 4 bases, J lost 1 base, and 19 bases lay in between.

V is TRBV4-3 and J is TRBJ2-3; tentatively, D is TRBD2 (5 bases). The germline V gene has CDR1 LGHNA and CDR2 YSLEER. The ends were cut back, 4 bases at V and 6 bases at J, with 11 bases in the middle. This CDR3 has 13 amino acids. Written as DNA, the CDR3 is TGCGCCAGCAGCCTTCAGTCGGGGGATACGCAGTATTTT. The encoded protein is CASSLQSGDTQYF.

As DNA, the CDR3 is TGTGCCAGCAGCTTACAGGGGGGTCAGCCCCAGCATTTT. It codes for CASSLQGGQPQHF. The chain uses TRBV7-9 and TRBJ1-5; 7 positions agree with TRBD1. J was trimmed by 6 bases and V by 2 bases; bases with no gene match: 1. Germline lookup yields CDR1 SEHNR and CDR2 FQNEAQ (reference sequence). The CDR3 totals 13 residues.

This clone was seen more than once but under ten times. The V and J genes are TRBV7-2 and TRBJ1-1, with no clear D. Between the trimmed V and J ends, which lost 3 bases and 3 bases, there was a span of 5 bases. Per the germline V gene, CDR1 is SGHTA and CDR2 is FQGNSA. The CDR3 is made up of 12 amino acids. The CDR3, as DNA: TGTGCCAGCAGCTTTAGGGACACTGAAGCTTTCTTT. Residues: CASSFRDTEAFF.

The rearrangement joins TRBV19 to TRBJ1-6; maybe TRBD1 (6 bases). Germline loops: CDR1 LNHDA, CDR2 SQIVND (reference sequence). The CDR3 runs 17 residues. V was pared by 3 bases and J by 9 bases, with 21 bases between. The CDR3 loop is CASSINPTGQVSSPLHF. For the CDR3, the DNA is TGTGCCAGTAGTATCAACCCTACGGGACAAGTCTCTTCACCCCTCCACTTT.

This chain joins TRBV30 and TRBJ2-7; 7 bases map to TRBD2. CDR1 is GTSNPN, CDR2 SVGIG, per germline (reference sequence). The CDR3 is 13 residues long. Trimming at V came to 4 bases and at J to 7 bases, leaving 10 bases not matched to a gene. CDR3 sequence: CAWKRGSPGEQYF. Here the CDR3 DNA reads TGTGCCTGGAAACGCGGGAGCCCGGGAGAGCAGTACTTC.

This CDR3 is CASSLGRRKNTEAFF. The CDR3 DNA reads as TGTGCCAGCAGTTTGGGCCGACGGAAGAACACTGAAGCTTTCTTT. The rearrangement links TRBV27 to TRBJ1-1, with D unresolved. The CDR3 has 15 residues. Trimming left V 3 bases short and J 1 base short, with 12 bases between. Germline CDR1 and CDR2: MNHEY and SMNVEV (reference sequence).

V is TRBV10-3 and J is TRBJ2-2; 7 bases map to TRBD2. CDR1 is ENHRY, CDR2 SYGVKD, per germline. V lost 4 bases, J lost 1 base, and 6 bases stayed unmatched. The CDR3 spans 16 residues. This chain's CDR3 is CAISGELAVNTGELFF. CDR3 coding DNA: TGTGCCATCAGTGGTGAGCTAGCGGTGAACACCGGGGAGCTGTTTTTT.